These T cell receptor beta chains were read from a single sample in a study of response to subunit inactivated influenza vaccine. TCRdb re-called the RT-PCR reads through MiXCR, storing one row per CDR3 protein. The sample has some 640,000 distinct CDR3 sequences, around 14% seen once. This specimen was PBMCs from blood, taken less than 15 days before vaccination. The origin of the receptors is a man in his fifties or sixties who received an inactivated influenza vaccine. CDR3s include the opening cysteine and the closing phenylalanine or tryptophan. Fields, in order: clone size, D gene, V gene, J gene, CDR3 protein, CDR3 DNA. D genes are given only for firm matches. Size tells how often a clone was seen (once, few, many) or the class of an expanded clone, and some rows leave it out.

clone_size: .
d_call: TRBD2
v_call: TRBV4-1
j_call: TRBJ2-3
cdr3_aa: CASRPSGGGSDTQYF
cdr3_nt: TGCGCCAGCAGACCCAGCGGGGGTGGGTCAGATACGCAGTATTTT

clone_size: few
d_call: .
v_call: TRBV5-1
j_call: TRBJ1-1
cdr3_aa: CASSLGNGGWNTEAFF
cdr3_nt: TGCGCCAGCAGCTTGGGCAACGGGGGATGGAACACTGAAGCTTTCTTT

clone_size: few
d_call: .
v_call: TRBV5-1
j_call: TRBJ2-4
cdr3_aa: CASSLDPDRNWYF
cdr3_nt: TGCGCCAGCAGCTTGGACCCTGACAGGAATTGGTACTTC

clone_size: few
d_call: TRBD2
v_call: TRBV7-9
j_call: TRBJ2-1
cdr3_aa: CASSMTSGRAFNEQFF
cdr3_nt: TGTGCCAGCAGCATGACTAGCGGGCGAGCTTTCAATGAGCAGTTCTTC

clone_size: .
d_call: .
v_call: TRBV6-1
j_call: TRBJ2-7
cdr3_aa: CASKTPGHIYEQYF
cdr3_nt: TGTGCCAGCAAAACTCCGGGACATATCTACGAGCAGTACTTC

clone_size: .
d_call: .
v_call: TRBV7-9
j_call: TRBJ2-3
cdr3_aa: CASSSGIRTDTQYF
cdr3_nt: TGTGCCAGCAGCTCCGGGATCCGGACAGATACGCAGTATTTT

clone_size: few
d_call: TRBD1
v_call: TRBV20-1
j_call: TRBJ2-7
cdr3_aa: CSAYPYRTGFYEQYF
cdr3_nt: TGCAGTGCTTACCCATATAGGACAGGGTTCTACGAGCAGTACTTC

clone_size: few
d_call: .
v_call: TRBV7-6
j_call: TRBJ2-2
cdr3_aa: CASKWEGGNTGELFF
cdr3_nt: TGTGCCAGCAAATGGGAGGGGGGGAACACCGGGGAGCTGTTTTTT

clone_size: few
d_call: .
v_call: TRBV25-1
j_call: TRBJ2-1
cdr3_aa: CASTSLGGGSYNEQFF
cdr3_nt: TGTGCCAGCACCTCCCTGGGAGGGGGCTCCTACAATGAGCAGTTCTTC

clone_size: few
d_call: .
v_call: TRBV20-1
j_call: TRBJ2-1
cdr3_aa: CSAPGGPGTSSYNEQFF
cdr3_nt: TGCAGTGCACCCGGGGGGCCCGGGACCTCATCCTACAATGAGCAGTTCTTC

clone_size: few
d_call: TRBD1
v_call: TRBV18
j_call: TRBJ2-3
cdr3_aa: CASSWTGVADTQYF
cdr3_nt: TGTGCCAGCTCATGGACAGGGGTGGCAGATACGCAGTATTTT

clone_size: few
d_call: .
v_call: TRBV4-1
j_call: TRBJ2-1
cdr3_aa: CASSRRGDGPYEQFF
cdr3_nt: TGCGCCAGCAGCCGCCGCGGGGACGGCCCCTATGAGCAGTTCTTC

clone_size: .
d_call: TRBD2
v_call: TRBV6-1
j_call: TRBJ2-7
cdr3_aa: CASSRTLAGGYEQYF
cdr3_nt: TGTGCCAGCAGCCGCACCCTAGCGGGGGGTTACGAGCAGTACTTC

clone_size: .
d_call: .
v_call: TRBV10-3
j_call: TRBJ2-1
cdr3_aa: CAISYLPSGNEQFF
cdr3_nt: TGTGCCATCAGTTACCTCCCCTCGGGTAACGAGCAGTTCTTC

clone_size: .
d_call: .
v_call: TRBV11-2
j_call: TRBJ2-5
cdr3_aa: CASSIQRETQYF
cdr3_nt: TGTGCCAGCAGCATCCAACGGGAGACCCAGTACTTC

clone_size: many
d_call: .
v_call: TRBV14
j_call: TRBJ1-4
cdr3_aa: CASSRTINEKLFF
cdr3_nt: TGTGCCAGCAGCCGCACAATCAATGAAAAACTGTTTTTT

clone_size: few
d_call: .
v_call: TRBV2
j_call: TRBJ1-2
cdr3_aa: CASSEAPPSLYGYTF
cdr3_nt: TGTGCCAGCAGTGAGGCACCGCCCAGCCTCTATGGCTACACCTTC

clone_size: many
d_call: .
v_call: TRBV6-1
j_call: TRBJ2-7
cdr3_aa: CASSEGQNGEQYF
cdr3_nt: TGTGCCAGCAGTGAAGGACAAAACGGCGAGCAGTACTTC

clone_size: few
d_call: .
v_call: TRBV15
j_call: TRBJ2-7
cdr3_aa: CATSGSRVPTYEQYF
cdr3_nt: TGTGCCACCAGCGGCAGCCGGGTCCCTACCTACGAGCAGTACTTC

clone_size: .
d_call: TRBD2
v_call: TRBV9
j_call: TRBJ2-1
cdr3_aa: CASSVASGGSYNEQFF
cdr3_nt: TGTGCCAGCAGCGTAGCTAGCGGGGGCTCCTACAATGAGCAGTTCTTC

clone_size: .
d_call: .
v_call: TRBV2
j_call: TRBJ1-4
cdr3_aa: CASTITAQNEKLFF
cdr3_nt: TGTGCCAGCACAATCACGGCGCAAAATGAAAAACTGTTTTTT

clone_size: .
d_call: .
v_call: TRBV5-6
j_call: TRBJ2-3
cdr3_aa: CASSLVAVVTDTQYF
cdr3_nt: TGTGCCAGCAGCTTGGTGGCAGTAGTCACAGATACGCAGTATTTT

clone_size: few
d_call: TRBD2
v_call: TRBV9
j_call: TRBJ2-7
cdr3_aa: CASSVGGTSNSYEQYF
cdr3_nt: TGTGCCAGCAGCGTAGGGGGGACTAGCAACTCCTACGAGCAGTACTTC

clone_size: .
d_call: .
v_call: TRBV20-1
j_call: TRBJ2-3
cdr3_aa: CSASTDARDTQYF
cdr3_nt: TGCAGTGCTAGTACGGACGCACGGGATACGCAGTATTTT

clone_size: .
d_call: .
v_call: TRBV28
j_call: TRBJ2-7
cdr3_aa: CASKPRPASYEQYF
cdr3_nt: TGTGCCAGCAAACCGCGACCTGCTAGCTACGAGCAGTACTTC

clone_size: few
d_call: TRBD2
v_call: TRBV5-1
j_call: TRBJ2-1
cdr3_aa: CASSLDQRGAPFNEQFF
cdr3_nt: TGCGCCAGCAGCTTGGACCAGCGGGGGGCCCCATTCAATGAGCAGTTCTTC

clone_size: .
d_call: .
v_call: TRBV7-9
j_call: TRBJ2-3
cdr3_aa: CASSAVGRETDTQYF
cdr3_nt: TGTGCCAGCAGCGCAGTGGGTCGAGAGACAGATACGCAGTATTTT

clone_size: .
d_call: .
v_call: TRBV5-5
j_call: TRBJ2-1
cdr3_aa: CASSLVHRDEQFF
cdr3_nt: TGTGCCAGCAGCTTGGTCCACAGGGATGAGCAGTTCTTC

clone_size: few
d_call: .
v_call: TRBV21-1
j_call: TRBJ2-3
cdr3_aa: CASAHGGQGPPFHTDTQYF
cdr3_nt: TGTGCCAGCGCTCACGGTGGACAGGGGCCTCCTTTTCACACAGATACGCAGTATTTT

clone_size: .
d_call: .
v_call: TRBV28
j_call: TRBJ2-7
cdr3_aa: CASRILASREQYF
cdr3_nt: TGTGCCAGCAGGATACTTGCGTCGCGGGAGCAGTACTTC

clone_size: few
d_call: TRBD2
v_call: TRBV27
j_call: TRBJ2-5
cdr3_aa: CASSPHGGGLPQETQYF
cdr3_nt: TGTGCCAGCAGTCCCCATGGCGGGGGGCTCCCGCAAGAGACCCAGTACTTC

clone_size: .
d_call: .
v_call: TRBV24-1
j_call: TRBJ2-1
cdr3_aa: CATSDSRASPGNEQFF
cdr3_nt: TGTGCCACCAGTGATTCCCGGGCTAGCCCCGGCAATGAGCAGTTCTTC

clone_size: few
d_call: TRBD2
v_call: TRBV20-1
j_call: TRBJ2-3
cdr3_aa: CSARTGTSGGTTDTQYF
cdr3_nt: TGCAGTGCTAGAACCGGGACTAGCGGGGGGACCACAGATACGCAGTATTTT

clone_size: .
d_call: TRBD1
v_call: TRBV28
j_call: TRBJ2-7
cdr3_aa: CASSTPGTGIGYEQYF
cdr3_nt: TGTGCCAGCAGTACCCCCGGGACAGGGATTGGCTACGAGCAGTACTTC

clone_size: .
d_call: .
v_call: TRBV4-1
j_call: TRBJ1-5
cdr3_aa: CASSRFRANQPQHF
cdr3_nt: TGCGCCAGCAGCCGATTTAGGGCGAATCAGCCCCAGCATTTT

clone_size: .
d_call: .
v_call: TRBV4-1
j_call: TRBJ2-1
cdr3_aa: CASSQGGLPEQFF
cdr3_nt: TGCGCCAGCAGCCAAGGGGGACTCCCTGAGCAGTTCTTC

clone_size: .
d_call: TRBD2
v_call: TRBV3-1
j_call: TRBJ2-7
cdr3_aa: CASSHLSGGTTYEQYF
cdr3_nt: TGTGCCAGCAGCCATCTTAGCGGGGGGACCACCTACGAGCAGTACTTC